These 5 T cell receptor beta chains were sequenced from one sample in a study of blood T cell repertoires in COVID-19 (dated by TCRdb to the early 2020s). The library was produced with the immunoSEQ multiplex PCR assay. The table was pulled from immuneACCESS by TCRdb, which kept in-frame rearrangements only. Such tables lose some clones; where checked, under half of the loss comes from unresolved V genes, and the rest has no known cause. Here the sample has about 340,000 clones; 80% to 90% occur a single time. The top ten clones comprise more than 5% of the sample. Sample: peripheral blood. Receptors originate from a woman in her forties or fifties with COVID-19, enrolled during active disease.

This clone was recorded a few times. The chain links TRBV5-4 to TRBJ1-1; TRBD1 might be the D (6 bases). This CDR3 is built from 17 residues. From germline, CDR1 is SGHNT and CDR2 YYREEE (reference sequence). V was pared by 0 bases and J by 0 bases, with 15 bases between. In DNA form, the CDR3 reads TGTGCCAGCAGCTTGGGTCGGACAGCTTTAATGAACACTGAAGCTTTCTTT. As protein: CASSLGRTALMNTEAFF.

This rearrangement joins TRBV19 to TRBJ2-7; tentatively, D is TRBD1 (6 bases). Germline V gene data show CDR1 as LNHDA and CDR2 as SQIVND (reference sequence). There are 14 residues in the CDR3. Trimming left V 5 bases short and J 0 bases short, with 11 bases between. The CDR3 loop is CASSSQGSSYEQYF. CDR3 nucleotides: TGTGCCAGTAGTTCCCAGGGGAGCTCCTACGAGCAGTACTTC.

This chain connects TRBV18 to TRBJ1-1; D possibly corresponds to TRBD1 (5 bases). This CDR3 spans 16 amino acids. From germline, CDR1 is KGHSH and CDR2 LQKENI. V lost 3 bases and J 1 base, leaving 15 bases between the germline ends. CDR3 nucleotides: TGTGCCAGCTCACCTCAAGGGGAAAGGAAGAACACTGAAGCTTTCTTT. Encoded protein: CASSPQGERKNTEAFF.

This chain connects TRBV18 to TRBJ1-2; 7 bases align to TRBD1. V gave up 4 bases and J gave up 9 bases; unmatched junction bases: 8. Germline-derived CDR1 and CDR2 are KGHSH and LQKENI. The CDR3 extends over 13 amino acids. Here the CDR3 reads CASSREQGPSYTF. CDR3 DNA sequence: TGTGCCAGCTCACGCGAACAGGGGCCGAGCTACACCTTC. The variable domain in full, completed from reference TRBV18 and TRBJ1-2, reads NAGVMQNPRHLVRRRGQEARLRCSPMKGHSHVYWYRQLPEEGLKFMVYLQKENIIDESGMPKERFSAEFPKEGPSILRIQQVVRGDSAAYFCASSREQGPSYTFGSGTRLTVV.

CDR3 coding DNA: TGTGCCTGGATAGGCTTAGGGGGCGGCTACACCTTC. Residues: CAWIGLGGGYTF. The chain carries TRBV30 and TRBJ1-2; 7 bases map to TRBD1. V lost 4 bases to trimming and J lost 8 bases; unmatched junction nucleotides: 7. The CDR3 covers 12 residues. Germline CDR1 reads GTSNPN; CDR2 reads SVGIG (reference sequence).